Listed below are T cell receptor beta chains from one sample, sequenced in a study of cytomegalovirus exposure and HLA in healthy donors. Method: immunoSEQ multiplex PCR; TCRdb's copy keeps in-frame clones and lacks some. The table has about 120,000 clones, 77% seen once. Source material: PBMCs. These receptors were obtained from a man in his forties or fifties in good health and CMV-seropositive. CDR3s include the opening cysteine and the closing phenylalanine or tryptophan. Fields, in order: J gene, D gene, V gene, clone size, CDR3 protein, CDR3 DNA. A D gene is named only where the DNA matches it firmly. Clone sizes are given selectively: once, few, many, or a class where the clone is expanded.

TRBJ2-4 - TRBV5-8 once CASSLRVAKNSQYF TGTGCCAGCAGCCTGAGGGTAGCCAAAAACAGTCAGTACTTC
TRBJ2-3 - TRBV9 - CASSVVEGWSDTQYF TGTGCCAGCAGCGTAGTGGAGGGGTGGTCAGATACGCAGTATTTT
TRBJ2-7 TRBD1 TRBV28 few CASSTNTLTGAEQYF TGTGCCAGCAGCACAAATACCCTGACAGGGGCCGAGCAGTACTTC
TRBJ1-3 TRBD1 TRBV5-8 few CASSRDSSSGNTIYF TGTGCCAGCAGCCGGGACAGCTCCTCTGGAAACACCATATATTTT
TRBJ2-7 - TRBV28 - CASRHSDRASYEQYF TGTGCCAGCAGACACTCCGACAGAGCATCCTACGAGCAGTACTTC
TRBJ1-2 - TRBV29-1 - CSVEDLWTGNYGYTF TGCAGCGTTGAAGATCTTTGGACGGGAAACTATGGCTACACCTTC
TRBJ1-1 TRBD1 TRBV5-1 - CASSLVGQGVTEAFF TGCGCCAGCAGCTTGGTTGGACAGGGAGTCACTGAAGCTTTCTTT
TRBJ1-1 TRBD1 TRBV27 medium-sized CASSDRVDTEAFF TGTGCCAGCAGTGACAGGGTTGACACTGAAGCTTTCTTT
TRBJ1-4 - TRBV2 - CASSKGGSGEKLFF TGTGCCAGCAGCAAAGGAGGTAGCGGAGAAAAACTGTTTTTT
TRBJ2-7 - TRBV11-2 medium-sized CASSLKPRANEQYF TGTGCCAGCAGCTTAAAGCCCAGGGCAAACGAGCAGTACTTC
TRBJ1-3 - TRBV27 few CASSPRDIGNTIYF TGTGCCAGCAGTCCTCGGGACATTGGAAACACCATATATTTT
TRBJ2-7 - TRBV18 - CASSPQAGSYEQYF TGTGCCAGCTCACCACAGGCAGGGTCCTACGAGCAGTACTTC
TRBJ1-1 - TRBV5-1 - CASSLSPGGVNTEAFF TGCGCCAGCAGCCTTAGCCCGGGAGGTGTGAACACTGAAGCTTTCTTT
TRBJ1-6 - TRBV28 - CASSFYRFERGPYNSPLHF TGTGCCAGCAGTTTCTACAGGTTCGAACGAGGTCCCTATAATTCACCCCTCCACTTT
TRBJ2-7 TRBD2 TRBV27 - CASSLVVGGGRYEQYF TGTGCCAGCAGTTTAGTCGTTGGCGGGGGTAGATACGAGCAGTACTTC
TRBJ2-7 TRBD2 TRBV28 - CASSGLAGVNEQYF TGTGCCAGCAGCGGACTGGCGGGGGTCAACGAGCAGTACTTC
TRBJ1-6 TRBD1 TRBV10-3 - CAISEGTGVDSPLHF TGTGCCATCAGTGAAGGGACAGGAGTTGATTCACCCCTCCACTTT
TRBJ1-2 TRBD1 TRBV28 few CASSLLGTAFSGYTF TGTGCCAGCAGTTTATTGGGGACAGCTTTTTCCGGCTACACCTTC
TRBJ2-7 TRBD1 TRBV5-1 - CASSRDRDRMSYEQYF TGCGCCAGCAGCAGAGACCGGGACAGGATGTCCTACGAGCAGTACTTC
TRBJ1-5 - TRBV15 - CATSRGSGTSNQPQHF TGTGCCACCAGCAGAGGCTCCGGGACATCTAATCAGCCCCAGCATTTT
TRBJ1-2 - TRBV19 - CASTNVGERRGYTF TGTGCCAGTACCAATGTAGGAGAGAGACGTGGCTACACCTTC
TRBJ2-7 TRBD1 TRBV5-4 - CASSLEFWGQGGEQYF TGTGCCAGCAGCTTGGAGTTTTGGGGACAGGGGGGGGAGCAGTACTTC
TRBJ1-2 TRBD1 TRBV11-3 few CASSRPDREEYTF TGTGCCAGCAGCCGGCCTGACAGGGAGGAATACACCTTC
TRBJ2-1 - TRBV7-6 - CASSLNYPGGFYNEQFF TGTGCCAGCAGCCTAAACTACCCGGGGGGCTTTTACAATGAGCAGTTCTTC
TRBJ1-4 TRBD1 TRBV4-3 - CASSQDKGQGYLCEKLFF TGCGCCAGCAGCCAAGATAAGGGACAGGGCTATCTTTGTGAAAAACTGTTTTTT
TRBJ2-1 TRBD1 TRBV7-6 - CASSLVPGQGHGEQFF TGTGCCAGCAGCTTAGTACCGGGACAGGGGCACGGGGAGCAGTTCTTC
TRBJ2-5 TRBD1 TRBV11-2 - CASSPQGTGVFGETQYF TGTGCCAGCAGCCCCCAAGGGACAGGGGTTTTCGGGGAGACCCAGTACTTC
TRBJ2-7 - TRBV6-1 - CASSDASYYEQYF TGTGCCAGCAGTGACGCGTCTTACTACGAGCAGTACTTC
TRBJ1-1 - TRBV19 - CASSARQVQGANTEAFF TGTGCCAGTAGCGCAAGACAGGTCCAGGGTGCGAACACTGAAGCTTTCTTT
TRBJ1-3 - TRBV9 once CASSNRDFSGNTIYF TGTGCCAGCAGTAACAGGGATTTCTCTGGAAACACCATATATTTT
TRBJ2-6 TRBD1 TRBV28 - CASIQGAPGANGLTF TGTGCCAGCATCCAGGGGGCGCCTGGGGCCAACGGCCTGACTTTC
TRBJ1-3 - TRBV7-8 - CASAGRFRNTIYF TGTGCCAGTGCGGGACGATTTCGAAACACCATATATTTT
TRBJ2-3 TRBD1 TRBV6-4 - CASRSLTGGSDTQYF TGTGCCAGCAGATCCCTTACAGGGGGGTCAGATACGCAGTATTTT
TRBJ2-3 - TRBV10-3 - CAINPGGTDTQYF TGTGCCATCAACCCAGGGGGCACAGATACGCAGTATTTT
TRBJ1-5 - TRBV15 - CATSREGGFRGEQPQHF TGTGCCACCAGCAGAGAAGGAGGGTTTCGTGGAGAACAGCCCCAGCATTTT
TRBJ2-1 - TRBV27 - CASSSPVNEQFF TGTGCCAGCAGTTCCCCCGTTAATGAGCAGTTCTTC
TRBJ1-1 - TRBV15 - CATSSRGGPSTEAFF TGTGCCACCAGCAGCCGGGGGGGTCCCAGCACTGAAGCTTTCTTT
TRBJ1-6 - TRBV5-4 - CASSLEGSDVDSPLHF TGTGCCAGCAGCTTGGAAGGCAGCGATGTGGATTCACCCCTCCACTTT
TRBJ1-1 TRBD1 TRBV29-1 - CSGDRDRGRVGTEAFF TGCAGCGGTGACCGGGACAGGGGGCGTGTGGGGACTGAAGCTTTCTTT
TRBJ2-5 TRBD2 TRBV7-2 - CASSFSGGQETQYF TGTGCCAGCAGCTTTTCGGGGGGGCAAGAGACCCAGTACTTC
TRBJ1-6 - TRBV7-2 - CASSSLLGGSPLHF TGTGCCAGCAGCTCCCTCCTAGGGGGATCACCCCTCCACTTT
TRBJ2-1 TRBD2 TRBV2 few CASRAGTSASNEQFF TGTGCCAGCAGGGCGGGGACTAGCGCATCTAATGAGCAGTTCTTC
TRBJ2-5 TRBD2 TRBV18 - CASSPRRAGGVVETQYF TGTGCCAGCTCACCCAGGAGAGCGGGGGGCGTCGTCGAGACCCAGTACTTC
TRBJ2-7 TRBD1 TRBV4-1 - CASSQESGTGSYEQYF TGCGCCAGCAGCCAAGAGTCCGGGACAGGGTCCTACGAGCAGTACTTC
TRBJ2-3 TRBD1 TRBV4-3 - CASSRGTGVSAQYF TGCGCCAGCAGCCGGGGGACAGGGGTTTCTGCGCAGTATTTT
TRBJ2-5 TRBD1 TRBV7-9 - CASSFRGTGTQETQYF TGTGCCAGCAGCTTCCGCGGGACAGGGACGCAAGAGACCCAGTACTTC
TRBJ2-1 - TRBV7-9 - CASSSGSPSEQFF TGTGCCAGCAGCTCGGGTAGCCCCAGTGAGCAGTTCTTC
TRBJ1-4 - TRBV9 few CASSAFNEKLFF TGTGCCAGCAGCGCTTTTAATGAAAAACTGTTTTTT
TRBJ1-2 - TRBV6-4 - CASSDSTQGSGYTF TGTGCCAGCAGTGACTCGACACAGGGTTCTGGCTACACCTTC
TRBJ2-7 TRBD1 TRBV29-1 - CSVEMTGAYEQYF TGCAGCGTTGAGATGACAGGGGCCTACGAGCAGTACTTC
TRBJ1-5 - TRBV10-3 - CAISSGTDQPQHF TGTGCCATCAGTTCAGGAACTGATCAGCCCCAGCATTTT
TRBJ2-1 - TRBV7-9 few CASIRSRVGEQFF TGTGCCAGCATCAGGTCGCGGGTGGGTGAGCAGTTCTTC
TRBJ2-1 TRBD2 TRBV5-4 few CASSLGSGGQNEQFF TGTGCCAGCAGCTTGGGTAGCGGGGGGCAAAATGAGCAGTTCTTC
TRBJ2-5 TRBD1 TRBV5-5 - CASSPDGTAGETQYF TGTGCCAGCAGCCCCGACGGGACAGCCGGAGAGACCCAGTACTTC
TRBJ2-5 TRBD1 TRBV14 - CASSQGLGQASQRETQYF TGTGCCAGCAGCCAAGGATTAGGACAGGCCTCTCAAAGAGAGACCCAGTACTTC
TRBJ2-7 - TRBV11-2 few CASSLRGSKAYEQYF TGTGCCAGCAGCTTAAGGGGATCTAAAGCCTACGAGCAGTACTTC
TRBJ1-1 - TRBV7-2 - CASTLSRQNTEAFF TGTGCCAGCACCCTCAGCAGGCAGAACACTGAAGCTTTCTTT